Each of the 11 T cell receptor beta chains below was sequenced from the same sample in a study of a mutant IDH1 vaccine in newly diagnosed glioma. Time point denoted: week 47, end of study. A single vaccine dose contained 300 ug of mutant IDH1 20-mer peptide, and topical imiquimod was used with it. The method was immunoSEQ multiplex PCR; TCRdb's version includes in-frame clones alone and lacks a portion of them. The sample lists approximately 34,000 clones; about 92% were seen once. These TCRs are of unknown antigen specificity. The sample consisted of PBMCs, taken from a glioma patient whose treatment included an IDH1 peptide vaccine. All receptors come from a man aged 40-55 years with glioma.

The CDR3 bases are TGTGCCAGCAGTGAGGGCAGGGGATTACAAGCTTTCTTT. Encoded protein: CASSEGRGLQAFF. The chain links TRBV6-1 to TRBJ1-1, with a possible D match to TRBD1 (6 bases). This CDR3 comprises 13 residues. Trimming cost V 3 bases and J 9 bases, with 14 bases left between them. Germline V gene sequence: CDR1 MNHNS, CDR2 SASEGT.

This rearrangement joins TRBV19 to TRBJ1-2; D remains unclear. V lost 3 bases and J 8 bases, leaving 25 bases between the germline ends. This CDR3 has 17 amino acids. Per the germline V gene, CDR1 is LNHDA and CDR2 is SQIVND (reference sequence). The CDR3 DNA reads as TGTGCCAGTAGTATTGAGAGGCCCTATGGACTTGGAGGGGGCTACACCTTC. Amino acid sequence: CASSIERPYGLGGGYTF.

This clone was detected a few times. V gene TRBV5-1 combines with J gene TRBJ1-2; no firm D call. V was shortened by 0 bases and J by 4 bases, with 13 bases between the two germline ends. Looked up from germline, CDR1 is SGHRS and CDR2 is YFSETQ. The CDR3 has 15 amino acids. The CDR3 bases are TGCGCCAGCAGCTTGGCCCCGGGGTTGACCTATGGCTACACCTTC. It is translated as CASSLAPGLTYGYTF.

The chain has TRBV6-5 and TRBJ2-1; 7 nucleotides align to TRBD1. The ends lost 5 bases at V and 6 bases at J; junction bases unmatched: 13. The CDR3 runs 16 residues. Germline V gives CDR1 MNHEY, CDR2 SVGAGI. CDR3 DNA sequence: TGTGCCAGCAGTCACTTTACAGGGGAAAGAGGCAATGAGCAGTTCTTC. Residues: CASSHFTGERGNEQFF.

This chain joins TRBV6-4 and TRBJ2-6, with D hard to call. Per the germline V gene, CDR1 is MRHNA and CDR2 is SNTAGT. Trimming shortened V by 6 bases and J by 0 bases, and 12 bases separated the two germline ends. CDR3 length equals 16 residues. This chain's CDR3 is CASRPPQSSGANVLTF. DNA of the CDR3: TGTGCCAGCAGGCCACCACAGAGCTCTGGGGCCAACGTCCTGACTTTC.

CDR3 amino acids: CASSEYRQGANTGELFF. The DNA of the CDR3 is TGTGCCAGCAGTGAATACCGACAGGGGGCGAACACCGGGGAGCTGTTTTTT. The V and J genes are TRBV25-1 and TRBJ2-2; 9 positions match TRBD1. This CDR3 has 17 residues. Trimming removed 0 bases from V and 0 bases from J; junction bases left unmatched: 2. Germline V CDR1 and CDR2: MGHDK, SYGVNS. Complete variable domain (other parts from reference TRBV25-1 and TRBJ2-2): EADIYQTPRYLVIGTGKKITLECSQTMGHDKMYWYQQDPGMELHLIHYSYGVNSTEKGDLSSESTVSRIRTEHFPLTLESARPSHTSQYLCASSEYRQGANTGELFFGEGSRLTVL.

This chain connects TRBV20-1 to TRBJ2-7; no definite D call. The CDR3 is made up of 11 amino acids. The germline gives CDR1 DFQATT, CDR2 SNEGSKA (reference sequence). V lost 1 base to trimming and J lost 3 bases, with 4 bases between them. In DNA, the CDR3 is TGCAGTGCTAGAGGGGACTACGAGCAGTACGTC. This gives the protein CSARGDYEQYV.

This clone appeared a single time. As DNA, the CDR3 is TGTGCCAGCAGCTTAGGGTCGAGGAATCAGCCCCAGCATTTT. This encodes CASSLGSRNQPQHF. The chain uses TRBV7-9 and TRBJ1-5; D is ambiguous. V lost 1 base and J 4 bases, leaving 8 bases between the germline ends. The CDR3 is 14 residues long. Germline V gives CDR1 SEHNR, CDR2 FQNEAQ (reference sequence).

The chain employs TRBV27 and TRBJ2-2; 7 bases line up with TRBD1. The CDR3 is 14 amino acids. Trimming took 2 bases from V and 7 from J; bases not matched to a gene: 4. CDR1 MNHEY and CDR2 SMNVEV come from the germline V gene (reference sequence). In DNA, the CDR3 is TGTGCCAGCAGTTTAGACAGGGCGGACGGGGAGCTGTTTTTT. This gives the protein CASSLDRADGELFF.

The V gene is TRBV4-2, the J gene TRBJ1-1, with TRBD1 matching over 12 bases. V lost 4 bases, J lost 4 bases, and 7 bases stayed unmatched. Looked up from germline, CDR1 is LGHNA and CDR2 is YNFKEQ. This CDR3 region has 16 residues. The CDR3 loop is CASSPHGTGGVTEAFF. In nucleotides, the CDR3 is TGTGCCAGCAGCCCGCACGGGACAGGGGGCGTCACTGAAGCTTTCTTT.

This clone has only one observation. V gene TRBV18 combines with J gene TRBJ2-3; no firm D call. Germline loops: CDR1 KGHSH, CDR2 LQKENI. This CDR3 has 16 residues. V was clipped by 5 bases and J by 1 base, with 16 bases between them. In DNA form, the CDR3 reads TGTGCCAGCTCATCAGTTACCGACATTGGCACAGATACGCAGTATTTT. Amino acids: CASSSVTDIGTDTQYF.